Shown below are 20 T cell receptor beta chains from a single sample sequenced in a study of T cells in narcolepsy. Profiling relied on immunoSEQ multiplex PCR, and the TCRdb table lists in-frame clones only, not all of them. The data hold just over 20,000 clones, with under 95% observed a single time. The sequenced sample consisted of CD45RA- memory CD4+ T cells from PBMCs. These receptors all come from a human donor with narcolepsy.

The chain recombines TRBV4-2 with TRBJ2-7; the match to TRBD2 covers 12 bases. The CDR3 has 17 residues. Trimming at V came to 1 base and at J to 7 bases, leaving 11 bases not matched to a gene. The germline V gene encodes CDR1 LGHNA and CDR2 YNFKEQ. The CDR3 DNA reads as TGTGCCAGCAGCCAAGTTTACAGACTAGCGGGAGTGTGGGAGCAGTACTTC. It encodes CASSQVYRLAGVWEQYF.

The rearrangement links TRBV9 to TRBJ2-7; D is perhaps TRBD2 (5 bases). The CDR3 totals 15 residues. With 4 bases removed from V and 0 bases from J, the gap between germline ends came to 14 bases. Germline CDR1 and CDR2: SGDLS and YYNGEE. CDR3 in amino acids: CASSPIEGFSYEQYF. In DNA form, the CDR3 reads TGTGCCAGCAGCCCGATCGAGGGCTTCTCCTACGAGCAGTACTTC.

This clone has more than one count but fewer than ten. The V gene is TRBV29-1, the J gene TRBJ1-2, with D maybe TRBD1 (6 bases). The CDR3 loop spans 12 amino acids. Trimming removed 5 bases from V and 7 bases from J, with 14 bases in between. Germline lookup yields CDR1 SQVTM and CDR2 ANQGSEA. In DNA form, the CDR3 reads TGCAGCGTTAGCAAGGGGGTTATTGGCTACACCTTC. Translation: CSVSKGVIGYTF.

The count of this clone is one. The chain combines TRBV5-6 with TRBJ2-3; D tentatively reads TRBD1 or TRBD2 (5 bases each). V was trimmed by 7 bases and J by 4 bases, leaving 25 bases between them. The CDR3 covers 17 residues. CDR1 and CDR2 from the germline V gene are SGHDT and YYEEEE. The CDR3 DNA is TGTGCCAGCTCCTTGCGAGGGGATCCTTCTTTTCCAGATACGCAGTATTTT. Translation: CASSLRGDPSFPDTQYF.

This chain uses TRBV5-1 with TRBJ2-3; 9 bases are a match to TRBD1. The CDR3 covers 15 residues. Trimming cost V 3 bases and J 2 bases; bases outside gene matches: 4. Germline CDR1 SGHRS, CDR2 YFSETQ. CDR3: CASSSWTGVTDTQYF. The CDR3, as DNA: TGCGCCAGCAGCTCCTGGACAGGGGTCACAGATACGCAGTATTTT.

In this sample, this clone turned up a few times. The rearrangement joins TRBV7-2 to TRBJ1-2; D gene uncertain. The CDR3 sequence is 13 residues long. Trimming stripped 4 bases from V and 3 bases from J, with 9 bases between. CDR1 SGHTA and CDR2 FQGNSA come from the germline V gene. The CDR3 nucleotides are TGTGCCAGCAGCTCGACGGTCGACTATGGCTACACCTTC. Translated, it gives CASSSTVDYGYTF.

This clone was recorded once. The CDR3 region has the DNA TGTGCCAGCAGACCTCTGAACTATGGCTACACCTTC. As protein: CASRPLNYGYTF. The chain couples TRBV6-5 to TRBJ1-2; D ambiguous. The length of the CDR3 is 12 residues. Trimming pared 6 bases from V and 2 bases from J, leaving 7 bases between. Germline lookup yields CDR1 MNHEY and CDR2 SVGAGI.

The chain joins TRBV7-8 to TRBJ2-1, with TRBD2 matching 9 bases. Germline V lookup: CDR1 SGHVS, CDR2 FQNEAQ. The CDR3 sequence is 20 residues long. Trimming cost V 1 base and J 7 bases; bases outside gene matches: 20. The CDR3 nucleotides are TGTGCCAGCAGCTTAGATTCGGCGGGAGGGCCCGACTACACTAATAATGAGCAGTTCTTC. Its protein is CASSLDSAGGPDYTNNEQFF. The complete variable domain, with remaining parts taken from reference TRBV7-8 and TRBJ2-1, reads GAGVSQSPRYKVAKRGQDVALRCDPISGHVSLFWYQQALGQGPEFLTYFQNEAQLDKSGLPSDRFFAERPEGSVSTLKIQRTQQEDSAVYLCASSLDSAGGPDYTNNEQFFGPGTRLTVL.

The chain has TRBV2 and TRBJ2-3, with 8 positions matching TRBD2. The CDR3 contains 16 residues. From germline, CDR1 is SNHLY and CDR2 FYNNEI. The trim removed 2 bases at V and 7 bases at J, leaving 11 bases unmatched. CDR3 loop: CASSEKVAGGKHTQYF. In DNA, the CDR3 is TGTGCCAGCAGTGAAAAGGTGGCGGGAGGAAAACATACGCAGTATTTT.

The rearrangement uses TRBV2 and TRBJ2-7; D uncertain. Germline CDR1 is SNHLY and CDR2 is FYNNEI. The V end was cut by 3 bases, the J end by 2 bases, with 11 bases between. The CDR3 is made up of 14 amino acids. CDR3 sequence reads: CASSDGHQAYEQYF. The CDR3 DNA sequence: TGTGCCAGCAGTGACGGCCATCAAGCCTACGAGCAGTACTTC.

The J gene is TRBJ2-3, the V gene TRBV7-9; D ambiguous. CDR1 SEHNR and CDR2 FQNEAQ come from the germline V gene (reference sequence). Trimming took 5 bases from V and 3 from J, leaving 6 bases between them. CDR3 length: 12 amino acids. Here the CDR3 reads CASSGRTDTQYF. The CDR3 DNA reads TGTGCCAGCAGCGGGCGGACAGATACGCAGTATTTT.

The chain is built from TRBV5-1 and TRBJ2-3; TRBD2 matches 7 bases. V lost 4 bases to trimming and J lost 0 bases; unmatched junction nucleotides: 14. This CDR3 has 18 amino acids. Germline V lookup: CDR1 SGHRS, CDR2 YFSETQ. The CDR3 DNA sequence: TGCGCCAGCAGCCCGGGGCCCGGGCCTAGCGGTAGCACAGATACGCAGTATTTT. Its translation: CASSPGPGPSGSTDTQYF.

The chain recombines TRBV4-3 with TRBJ2-2, with 9 positions matching TRBD1. Losses at the gene ends were 3 bases for V and 3 bases for J; bases not matched to a gene: 5. The CDR3 runs 16 residues. Germline V lookup: CDR1 LGHNA, CDR2 YSLEER. The CDR3 sequence: CASSQRDRDDTGELFF. The CDR3 DNA follows: TGCGCCAGCAGCCAGAGGGACAGGGATGACACCGGGGAGCTGTTTTTT.

The table lists this clone with a count of one. This chain links TRBV5-4 with TRBJ1-2, with TRBD1 matching 9 bases. This CDR3 spans 15 amino acids. The J segment lost 7 bases and the V segment lost 4 bases, leaving 11 bases of the junction unmatched. Germline V gene data show CDR1 as SGHNT and CDR2 as YYREEE (reference sequence). This CDR3 is CASSVGRQGVSGYTF. CDR3 DNA: TGTGCCAGCAGCGTGGGGAGACAGGGGGTTTCTGGCTACACCTTC.

The rearrangement links TRBV6-5 to TRBJ2-5; 7 bases map to TRBD1. The V gene's germline CDR1 is MNHEY and CDR2 SVGAGI. The J segment lost 5 bases and the V segment lost 0 bases, leaving 6 bases of the junction unmatched. This CDR3 has 15 amino acids. This CDR3 reads CASSYSGTVGETQYF. The CDR3 region has the DNA TGTGCCAGCAGTTACTCCGGGACAGTCGGGGAGACCCAGTACTTC.

CDR3 sequence reads: CASRDRVNNEQFF. The CDR3 bases are TGTGCCAGCAGGGACAGGGTAAACAATGAGCAGTTCTTC. The genes are TRBV25-1 and TRBJ2-1, with 8 positions matching TRBD1. The CDR3 has 13 amino acids. Germline V CDR1 and CDR2: MGHDK, SYGVNS. J was trimmed by 5 bases and V by 6 bases; bases with no gene match: 3.

J is TRBJ2-5 and V is TRBV10-2; D ambiguous. Germline-derived CDR1 and CDR2 are WSHSY and SAAADI. The CDR3 contains 11 residues. Trimming removed 3 bases from V and 4 bases from J, with 3 bases in between. CDR3 nucleotide sequence: TGCGCCAGCAGTGAACGAGAGACCCAGTACTTC. This codes for CASSERETQYF.

V and J are TRBV30 and TRBJ2-7; TRBD2 aligns across 12 bases. Germline V gene sequence: CDR1 GTSNPN, CDR2 SVGIG (reference sequence). Trimming at V came to 2 bases and at J to 5 bases, leaving 7 bases not matched to a gene. The CDR3 contains 15 residues. This chain's CDR3 is CAWSPWTSGNHEQYF. The CDR3 DNA follows: TGTGCCTGGAGTCCTTGGACTAGCGGGAACCACGAGCAGTACTTC.

The V and J genes are TRBV25-1 and TRBJ2-5; no clear D gene. V was clipped by 5 bases and J by 4 bases, with 5 bases between them. The CDR3 extends over 11 amino acids. The germline CDR1 and CDR2 sequences are MGHDK and SYGVNS. This CDR3 reads CASSRTETQYF. For the CDR3, the DNA is TGTGCCAGCAGTAGAACAGAGACCCAGTACTTC.

The V gene is TRBV5-4, the J gene TRBJ2-3; TRBD2 matches 7 bases. After removal of 0 bases from V and 0 bases from J, the junction contained 4 bases not matched to a gene. The CDR3 contains 16 residues. The V gene's germline CDR1 is SGHNT and CDR2 YYREEE (reference sequence). CDR3 protein: CASSLGTSASTDTQYF. The CDR3 DNA is TGTGCCAGCAGCTTGGGGACTAGTGCTAGCACAGATACGCAGTATTTT.